Below are 21 T cell receptor beta chains sequenced from a single sample in a study of blood T cells in healthy people across ages. It was with a sample-barcoded 5' primer and a J-beta primer mix that a second PCR of about 6 to 12 cycles was run. TCRdb used MiXCR to reprocess the 5' RACE reads, holding one entry per CDR3 protein. Of 700,000 to 850,000 distinct CDR3 sequences in the sample, approximately 53% were seen once. The sample was blood. These receptors were obtained from an elderly man in good health.

This rearrangement joins TRBV12-3 or TRBV12-4 to TRBJ1-2; D gene unclear. CDR3 length: 13 residues. The ends were cut back, 1 base at V and 7 bases at J, with 10 bases in the middle. DNA for the CDR3: TGTGCCAGCAGTTTAGGGGAGTCCGGTGGCTACACCTTC. This codes for CASSLGESGGYTF.

This clonotype was recorded a few times. V usage is TRBV5-1 and J usage is TRBJ2-5; 7 bases agree with TRBD1. The J call may be faulty, since TRBJ2-7 better matches the DNA end. Per germline, CDR1 SGHRS and CDR2 YFSETQ. This CDR3 comprises 15 residues. The CDR3 DNA sequence: TGCGCCAGCAGCTCCTCCGGGACAGTAGCCGACGAGCAGTACTTC. Its translation is CASSSSGTVADEQYF.

The chain has TRBV7-2 and TRBJ2-1; 8 nucleotides align to TRBD2. Germline V gives CDR1 SGHTA, CDR2 FQGNSA. This CDR3 comprises 19 residues. V was clipped by 3 bases and J by 4 bases; unmatched bases: 17. This CDR3 is CASSFPRLPGLGEYNEQFF. The CDR3 DNA follows: TGTGCCAGCAGCTTTCCCAGACTCCCGGGACTAGGGGAGTACAATGAGCAGTTCTTC.

The genes are TRBV7-6 and TRBJ2-1, with a tentative D call TRBD2 (5 bases). The V and J ends lost 5 bases and 11 bases respectively, with 10 bases between them. In germline, CDR1 is SGHVS, CDR2 FNYEAQ. This CDR3 contains 11 residues. The CDR3 sequence: CASSAGVQQFF. The CDR3 DNA sequence: TGTGCCAGCAGCGCCGGGGTTCAGCAGTTCTTC.

The chain carries TRBV9 and TRBJ2-3, with 8 bases matching TRBD2. This CDR3 contains 15 residues. V lost 3 bases to trimming and J lost 4 bases; unmatched junction nucleotides: 7. Per the germline V gene, CDR1 is SGDLS and CDR2 is YYNGEE. Here the CDR3 DNA reads TGTGCCAGCAGCGCAGCGGGAGAAATATCAGATACGCAGTATTTT. Amino acids: CASSAAGEISDTQYF.

The V and J genes are TRBV12-3 or TRBV12-4 and TRBJ2-3; D gene ambiguous. The CDR3 totals 12 residues. With 7 bases removed from V and 7 bases from J, the gap between germline ends came to 12 bases. Here the CDR3 reads CASTLTPNTQYF. The CDR3 DNA sequence: TGTGCCAGCACCCTTACCCCCAATACGCAGTATTTT.

This clonotype has only a few counts. The chain links TRBV6-6 to TRBJ2-2, with 12 bases lining up with TRBD2. The CDR3 has 16 amino acids. Per the germline V gene, CDR1 is MNHNY and CDR2 is SVGAGI (reference sequence). V trimming: 6 bases; J trimming: 3 bases; junction bases outside the gene matches: 5. CDR3: CASSRGTSGYTGELFF. DNA of the CDR3: TGTGCCAGCAGCCGTGGGACTAGCGGGTACACCGGGGAGCTGTTTTTT.

V is TRBV6-6 and J is TRBJ2-3, with 7 bases that match TRBD1. The CDR3 totals 15 residues. Germline V gives CDR1 MNHNY, CDR2 SVGAGI (reference sequence). V shed 6 bases, J shed 2 bases, and the junction held 8 bases outside the gene matches. The CDR3 DNA reads TGTGCCAGCAGCCGGGACAGCCCATACACAGATACGCAGTATTTT. It translates to CASSRDSPYTDTQYF.

This clonotype occurred a few times. For the CDR3, the DNA is TGCAGCGTTGAAGATCGGGCACAGGGTTATGAAAAACTGTTTTTT. It is translated as CSVEDRAQGYEKLFF. The V call is TRBV29-1, the J call TRBJ1-4, with a possible D match to TRBD1 (6 bases). Germline values: CDR1 SQVTM, CDR2 ANQGSEA. Trimming cost V 0 bases and J 6 bases, with 14 bases left between them. The CDR3 contains 15 residues.

This rearrangement joins TRBV19 to TRBJ1-2; 8 nucleotides align to TRBD1. This CDR3 is built from 14 residues. Trimming removed 4 bases from V and 4 bases from J; junction bases left unmatched: 5. Germline CDR1 is LNHDA and CDR2 is SQIVND (reference sequence). CDR3 DNA: TGTGCCAGTAGTACGACAGGGGTCCCCTATGGCTACACCTTC. Residues: CASSTTGVPYGYTF.

J is TRBJ1-2 and V is TRBV2; D gene unclear. V dropped 2 bases and J dropped 5 bases, with 6 bases sitting between them. There are 12 residues in the CDR3. Germline V gene data show CDR1 as SNHLY and CDR2 as FYNNEI. CDR3 loop: CASSEIKYGYTF. DNA for the CDR3: TGTGCCAGCAGTGAAATTAAGTATGGCTACACCTTC. Using reference TRBV2 and TRBJ1-2 for the parts outside the CDR3, the full variable domain is EPEVTQTPSHQVTQMGQEVILRCVPISNHLYFYWYRQILGQKVEFLVSFYNNEISEKSEIFDDQFSVERPDGSNFTLKIRSTKLEDSAMYFCASSEIKYGYTFGSGTRLTVV.

Only a few counts were recorded for this clonotype. V usage is TRBV6-5 and J usage is TRBJ2-6; 7 bases agree with TRBD1. Germline assignment: CDR1 MNHEY and CDR2 SVGAGI. The trim removed 5 bases at V and 11 bases at J, leaving 12 bases unmatched. The CDR3 runs 15 residues. The CDR3 sequence is CASSDHRGYQHVLTF. The CDR3 DNA sequence: TGTGCCAGCAGTGACCACAGGGGATATCAGCACGTCCTGACTTTC.

This clonotype has only a few counts. This chain connects TRBV4-2 to TRBJ2-7, with D unclear. Germline values: CDR1 LGHNA, CDR2 YNFKEQ. Deletions cut 0 bases from V and 0 bases from J, with 9 bases between. This CDR3 region has 15 residues. The CDR3: CASSQEVWSSYEQYF. The CDR3 DNA reads TGTGCCAGCAGCCAAGAAGTCTGGAGCTCCTACGAGCAGTACTTC.

This clonotype showed up just a few times. The genes are TRBV5-1 and TRBJ2-1; D is undetermined. The CDR3 sequence is 13 residues long. Trimming cost V 2 bases and J 5 bases, with 8 bases left between them. From germline, CDR1 is SGHRS and CDR2 YFSETQ. The CDR3 here is CASSFRDDNEQFF. The CDR3 nucleotides are TGCGCCAGCAGCTTCCGCGACGACAATGAGCAGTTCTTC.

This chain connects TRBV6-1 to TRBJ2-1; 12 bases align to TRBD2. J was trimmed by 5 bases and V by 5 bases; bases with no gene match: 10. The CDR3 has 17 amino acids. CDR1 is MNHNS and CDR2 is SASEGT in the germline V gene. For the CDR3, the DNA is TGTGCCAGCAGTCTGAACCGACTAGCGGGAGCCCACAATGAGCAGTTCTTC. The encoded protein is CASSLNRLAGAHNEQFF.

This clonotype showed up just a few times. The rearrangement links TRBV20-1 to TRBJ2-4, with 14 positions matching TRBD2. The CDR3 sequence is 17 residues long. CDR1 is DFQATT, CDR2 SNEGSKA, per germline (reference sequence). The CDR3, as DNA: TGCCCCGGCGGACTAGCGGGAGGCCCGGGGGCCAAAAACATTCAGTACTTC. It translates to CPGGLAGGPGAKNIQYF.

V is TRBV4-2 and J is TRBJ2-5; possibly TRBD1 for D (6 bases). Between the trimmed V and J ends, which lost 4 bases and 4 bases, there was a span of 13 bases. This CDR3 spans 14 amino acids. The germline V gene has CDR1 LGHNA and CDR2 YNFKEQ. In DNA, the CDR3 is TGTGCCAGCAGCCGAGCAACAGGGAGAGAGACCCAGTACTTC. Amino acid sequence: CASSRATGRETQYF.

This clonotype was seen only a few times. The V gene is TRBV5-5, the J gene TRBJ1-1; 8 bases fit TRBD1. Germline CDR1 SGHKS, CDR2 YYEKEE (reference sequence). J lost 3 bases, V lost 6 bases, and 4 bases had no gene match. The CDR3 consists of 13 residues. CDR3 sequence reads: CASIQGAYTEAFF. The CDR3 coding sequence is TGTGCCAGCATCCAGGGGGCTTACACTGAAGCTTTCTTT.

The chain carries TRBV29-1 and TRBJ2-5; TRBD1 matches at 8 bases. The CDR3 length is 13 residues. The germline V gene has CDR1 SQVTM and CDR2 ANQGSEA. V shed 6 bases and J 4 bases; nucleotides not matched to a gene: 7. This CDR3 is CSVTQGASETQYF. The CDR3 DNA sequence: TGCAGCGTAACGCAGGGGGCGTCAGAGACCCAGTACTTC. The full variable domain, in which reference TRBV29-1 and TRBJ2-5 provide the parts outside the CDR3, is SAVISQKPSRDICQRGTSLTIQCQVDSQVTMMFWYRQQPGQSLTLIATANQGSEATYESGFVIDKFPISRPNLTFSTLTVSNMSPEDSSIYLCSVTQGASETQYFGPGTRLLVL.

The V and J genes are TRBV7-2 and TRBJ2-1; 7 nucleotides align to TRBD2. The length of the CDR3 is 16 residues. With V trimmed by 5 bases and J by 0 bases, 7 bases remained unmatched. Germline CDR1 is SGHTA and CDR2 is FQGNSA. The CDR3 loop is CASSRYGGSSYNEQFF. CDR3 nucleotides: TGTGCCAGCAGCCGTTACGGGGGGAGCTCCTACAATGAGCAGTTCTTC.

The rearrangement uses TRBV24-1 and TRBJ2-1; 7 bases are shared with TRBD1. Germline CDR1 reads KGHDR; CDR2 reads SFDVKD. Trimming removed 7 bases from V and 9 bases from J; junction bases left unmatched: 11. There are 14 residues in the CDR3. The CDR3 region is CATRDTRQGREQFF. CDR3 bases: TGTGCCACCAGGGACACGCGACAGGGACGTGAGCAGTTCTTC.